This TCR beta chain stems from a study of CD8+CD57+ T cells in acquired aplastic anemia. Looking at the study overall: Across the sorted CD4+ and CD8+ cells, DNA amounts averaged around 3.2 ug. Overall study results and limits: Patients and healthy controls showed no significant CD8+ Simpson's diversity difference. The same twenty-nine CD8+ CDR3 sequences occurred in patients and in controls.

Profiling of TCR beta VDJ combinations and CDR3 sequences used genomic DNA as template. TCRdb analysed the reads with MiXCR anew, one entry per CDR3 protein. The sample lists hundreds of thousands of distinct CDR3 sequences; approximately 55% were seen once. Worth noting for this clonotype: Its antigen remains unknown.

Germline V CDR1 and CDR2: SGDLS, YYNGEE. Trimming shortened V by 4 bases and J by 2 bases, and 12 bases separated the two germline ends. CDR3 length: 14 residues. This TCR derives from a human donor with severe aplastic anemia or a healthy control (not recorded which). V usage is TRBV9 and J usage is TRBJ1-2, with D unresolved. The source material was sorted CD4+, CD8+, or CD8+CD57+ T cells (not recorded which) from PBMCs. CDR3 sequence reads: CASSPPTPNYGYTF. The CDR3 DNA follows: TGTGCCAGCAGCCCCCCGACCCCCAACTATGGCTACACCTTC.